This T cell receptor beta chain derives from a study of T cells in tumors and immune-related adverse events (dated by TCRdb to the early 2020s). Taken from cysteine to phenylalanine, the CDR3 has 15 residues. The kept DNA is CDR3 alone, 45 bases in frame from the first base. V is pared back by 1 base and J by 1 base, with 8 bases lying between the germline termini. The germline V gene supplies CDR1 LGHNA and CDR2 YSLEER. The TCR beta locus was amplified and sequenced with the immunoSEQ assay, yielding bulk TCR Vbeta CDR3 data. The original pipeline was this. Non-productive CDR3s, sequences shorter than 7 amino acids, and those not starting with C or ending with F/W were excluded. Analysis was restricted to specimens with at least 1000 reads, and each clonotype was defined at the amino acid level. Clonality was computed as 1 minus Pielou's evenness. To equalize library sizes, abundance-weighted random subsampling with replacement was performed and repeated 100 times so that 95% confidence intervals could be reported. The Morisita overlap index was used to quantify repertoire overlap, and for each specimen the top 40 clones were checked for overlap with the irAE. Imported from immuneACCESS, the table was reduced by TCRdb to in-frame sequences with V and J called. These copies leave out some clones; in studies compared against another copy, an unresolved V gene accounts for under half, and the cause of the remainder is not known. V, J and clone size derive from that table, while D and trimming were established from the DNA sequence. The sample table contains approximately 8,100 clones; only one count was recorded for around 95% of them. The top ten clones comprise 2.2% of the sample.

This clone was recorded once. What this receptor recognizes is not known. Base qualities are not recorded, but no much larger clone differs from it by a single base. The sample's treatment or condition label, in plain terms: nivolumab (PD-1 blockade) given before sampling. The DNeasy Blood and Tissue Kit was used to extract DNA from the formalin-fixed paraffin-embedded specimens. The rearrangement combines TRBV4-3 with TRBJ1-5, with no D gene named confidently. Sequencing was performed on lymph node tissue, taken from a patient treated with anti-PD-1 therapy. This sequence originates from a female donor with metastatic renal cell carcinoma. This receptor carries the CDR3 CASSQGVGSNQPQHF. The sequence in DNA is TGCGCCAGCAGCCAAGGGGTGGGGAGCAATCAGCCCCAGCATTTT.